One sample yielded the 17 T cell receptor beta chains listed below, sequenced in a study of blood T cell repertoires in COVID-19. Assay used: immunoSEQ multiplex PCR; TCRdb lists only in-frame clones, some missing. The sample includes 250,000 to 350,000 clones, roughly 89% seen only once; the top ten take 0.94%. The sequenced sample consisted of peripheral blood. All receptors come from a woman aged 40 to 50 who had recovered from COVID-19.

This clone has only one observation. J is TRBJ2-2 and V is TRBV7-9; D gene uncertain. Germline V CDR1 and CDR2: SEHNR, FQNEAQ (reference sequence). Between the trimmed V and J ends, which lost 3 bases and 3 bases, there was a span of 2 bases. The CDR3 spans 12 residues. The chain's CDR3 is CASSFDTGELFF. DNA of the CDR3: TGTGCCAGCAGCTTCGACACCGGGGAGCTGTTTTTT.

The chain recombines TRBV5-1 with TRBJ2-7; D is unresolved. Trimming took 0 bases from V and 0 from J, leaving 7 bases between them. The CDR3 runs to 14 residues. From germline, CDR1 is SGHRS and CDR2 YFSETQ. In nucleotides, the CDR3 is TGCGCCAGCAGCTTGGGCAGTCCCTCCTACGAGCAGTACTTC. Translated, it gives CASSLGSPSYEQYF. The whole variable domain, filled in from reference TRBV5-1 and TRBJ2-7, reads KAGVTQTPRYLIKTRGQQVTLSCSPISGHRSVSWYQQTPGQGLQFLFEYFSETQRNKGNFPGRFSGRQFSNSRSEMNVSTLELGDSALYLCASSLGSPSYEQYFGPGTRLTVT.

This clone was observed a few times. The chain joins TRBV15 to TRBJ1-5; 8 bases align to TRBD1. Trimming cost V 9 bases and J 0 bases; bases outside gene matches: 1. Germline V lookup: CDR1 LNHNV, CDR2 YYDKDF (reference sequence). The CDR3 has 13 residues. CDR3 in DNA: TGTGCCACGGGACAGGCTAGCAATCAGCCCCAGCATTTT. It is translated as CATGQASNQPQHF.

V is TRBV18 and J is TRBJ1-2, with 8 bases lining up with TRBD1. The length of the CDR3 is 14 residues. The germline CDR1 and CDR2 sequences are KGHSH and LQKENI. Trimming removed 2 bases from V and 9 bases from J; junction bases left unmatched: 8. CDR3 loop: CASSPADRAGSYTF. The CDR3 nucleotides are TGTGCCAGCTCACCAGCGGACAGGGCAGGAAGCTACACCTTC.

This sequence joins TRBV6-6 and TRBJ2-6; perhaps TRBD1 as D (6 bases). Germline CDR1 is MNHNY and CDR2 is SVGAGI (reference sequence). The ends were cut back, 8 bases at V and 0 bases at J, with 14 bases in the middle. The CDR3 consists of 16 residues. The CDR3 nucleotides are TGTGCCAGCTCCCCACAGGGCAGCTCTGGGGCCAACGTCCTGACTTTC. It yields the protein CASSPQGSSGANVLTF.

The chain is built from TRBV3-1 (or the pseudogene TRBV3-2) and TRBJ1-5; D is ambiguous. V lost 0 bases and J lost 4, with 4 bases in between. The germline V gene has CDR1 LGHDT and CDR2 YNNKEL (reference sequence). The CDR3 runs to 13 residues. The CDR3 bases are TGTGCCAGCAGCCAAGACGAGAATCAGCCCCAGCATTTT. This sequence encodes CASSQDENQPQHF.

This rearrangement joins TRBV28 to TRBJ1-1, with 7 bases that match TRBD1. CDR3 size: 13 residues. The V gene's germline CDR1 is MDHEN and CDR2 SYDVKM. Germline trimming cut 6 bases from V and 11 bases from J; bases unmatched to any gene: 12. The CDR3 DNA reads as TGTGCCAGCAGACATTTTCGACAGGGCGTTGCTTTCTTT. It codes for CASRHFRQGVAFF.

In DNA, the CDR3 is TGTGCCAGCAGTAGGGGGGGGGCATTTCAGCCCCAGCATTTT. Translated: CASSRGGAFQPQHF. The gene calls are TRBV6-5 and TRBJ1-5; perhaps TRBD1 as D (6 bases). The germline V and J ends were trimmed by 5 bases and 6 bases, with 14 bases remaining between them. CDR1 and CDR2 from the germline V gene are MNHEY and SVGAGI. The CDR3 is 14 amino acids.

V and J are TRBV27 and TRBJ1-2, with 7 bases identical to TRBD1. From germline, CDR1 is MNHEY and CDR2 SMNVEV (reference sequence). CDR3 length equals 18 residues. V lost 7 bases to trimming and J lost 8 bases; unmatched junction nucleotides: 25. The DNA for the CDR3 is TGTGCCAGCAAGGGGGCCGAGGGAAGGTGGGAAGAGGCGGGAGGCTACACCTTC. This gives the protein CASKGAEGRWEEAGGYTF.

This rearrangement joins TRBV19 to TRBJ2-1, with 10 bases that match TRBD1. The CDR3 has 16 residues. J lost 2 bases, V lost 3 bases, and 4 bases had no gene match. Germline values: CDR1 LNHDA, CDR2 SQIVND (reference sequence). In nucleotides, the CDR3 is TGTGCCAGTAGTATTTTCGGGACAGGGGCCTACAATGAGCAGTTCTTC. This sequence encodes CASSIFGTGAYNEQFF.

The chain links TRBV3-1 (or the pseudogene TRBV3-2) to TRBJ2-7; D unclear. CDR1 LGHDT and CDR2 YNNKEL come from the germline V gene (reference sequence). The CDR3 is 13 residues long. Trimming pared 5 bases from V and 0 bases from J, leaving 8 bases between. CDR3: CASSSLNSYEQYF. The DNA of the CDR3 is TGTGCCAGCAGCTCCCTAAACTCCTACGAGCAGTACTTC.

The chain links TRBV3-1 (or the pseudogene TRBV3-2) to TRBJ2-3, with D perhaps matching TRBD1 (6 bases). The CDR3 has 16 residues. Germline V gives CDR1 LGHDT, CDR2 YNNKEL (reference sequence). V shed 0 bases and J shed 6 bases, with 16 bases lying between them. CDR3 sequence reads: CASSQDRGSLVDTQYF. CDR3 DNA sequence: TGTGCCAGCAGCCAAGATAGGGGGTCGTTGGTGGATACGCAGTATTTT.

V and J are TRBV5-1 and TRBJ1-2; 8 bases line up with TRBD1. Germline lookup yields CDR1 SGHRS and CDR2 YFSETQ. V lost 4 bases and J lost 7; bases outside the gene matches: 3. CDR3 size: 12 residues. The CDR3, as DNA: TGCGCCAGCAGCCCCGGACAGGGTGGCTACACCTTC. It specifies CASSPGQGGYTF. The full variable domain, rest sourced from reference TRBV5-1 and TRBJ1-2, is KAGVTQTPRYLIKTRGQQVTLSCSPISGHRSVSWYQQTPGQGLQFLFEYFSETQRNKGNFPGRFSGRQFSNSRSEMNVSTLELGDSALYLCASSPGQGGYTFGSGTRLTVV.

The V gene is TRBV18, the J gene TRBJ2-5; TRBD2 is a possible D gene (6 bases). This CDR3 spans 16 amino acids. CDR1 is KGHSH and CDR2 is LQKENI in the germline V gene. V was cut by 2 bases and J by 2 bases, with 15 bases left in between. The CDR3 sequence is CASSPSYVLAQETQYF. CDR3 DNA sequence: TGTGCCAGCTCACCATCGTATGTACTAGCTCAAGAGACCCAGTACTTC.

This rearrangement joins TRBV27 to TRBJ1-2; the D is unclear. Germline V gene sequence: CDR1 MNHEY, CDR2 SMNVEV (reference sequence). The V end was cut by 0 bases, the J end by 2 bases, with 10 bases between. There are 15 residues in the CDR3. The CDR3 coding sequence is TGTGCCAGCAGTTTATCGAGAGGGCAGAACTATGGCTACACCTTC. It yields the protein CASSLSRGQNYGYTF.

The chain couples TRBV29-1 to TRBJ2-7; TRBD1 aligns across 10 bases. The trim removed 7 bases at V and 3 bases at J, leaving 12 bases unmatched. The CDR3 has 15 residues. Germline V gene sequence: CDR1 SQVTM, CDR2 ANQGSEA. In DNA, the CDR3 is TGCAGCGCCACATCCGGGACAGGGGCCTACTACGAGCAGTACTTC. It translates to CSATSGTGAYYEQYF.

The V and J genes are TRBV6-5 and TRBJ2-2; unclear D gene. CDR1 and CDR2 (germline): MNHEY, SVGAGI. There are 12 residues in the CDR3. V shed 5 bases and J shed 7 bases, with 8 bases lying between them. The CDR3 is CASSRGGGELFF. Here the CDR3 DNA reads TGTGCCAGCAGTCGAGGTGGCGGGGAGCTGTTTTTT.